The 22 T cell receptor beta chains in this list originate from one sample, sequenced in a study of beta chain features in type 1 diabetes. Study observations and caveats: Shortening of TCRB CDR3s, moderate but significant, appeared in all four CD4+ subsets of Type 1 diabetes patients.

Every bit of the isolated RNA underwent reverse transcription, so sequencing read expressed TCRB transcripts. Clones were sequenced by immunoSEQ multiplex PCR, and TCRdb holds only the in-frame ones, with some missing. The data hold about 710,000 clones, with roughly an eighth observed a single time. Antigens for these TCRs are unknown. Sample: naive CD4+ T cells from blood. The source is a man aged 18 to 29 with type 1 diabetes.

The chain is built from TRBV30 and TRBJ2-1; D is ambiguous. The V end lost 2 bases, the J end lost 15 bases, and 20 bases lay between the germline ends. The CDR3 is made up of 13 amino acids. Germline CDR1 reads GTSNPN; CDR2 reads SVGIG (reference sequence). DNA of the CDR3: TGTGCCTGGAGTCTTGATAGGGTCCCAAAGTTGTTCTTC. Protein product: CAWSLDRVPKLFF.

The chain carries TRBV7-6 and TRBJ2-5; unclear D gene. Germline CDR1 reads SGHVS; CDR2 reads FNYEAQ. CDR3 size: 12 residues. Trimming cost V 2 bases and J 5 bases, with 6 bases left between them. The DNA of the CDR3 is TGTGCCAGCAGCTTACTTGGTGAGACCCAGTACTTC. Amino acids: CASSLLGETQYF.

This clone occurred a few times. The J gene is TRBJ1-2, the V gene TRBV29-1, with 9 bases that match TRBD1. V lost 7 bases, J lost 6 bases, and 6 bases stayed unmatched. CDR3 length: 12 residues. In germline, CDR1 is SQVTM, CDR2 ANQGSEA. This chain's CDR3 is CSGGQGSNGYTF. The CDR3 nucleotides are TGCAGCGGGGGACAGGGAAGCAATGGCTACACCTTC.

This clone was observed a handful of times. V gene TRBV4-1 combines with J gene TRBJ1-1; no reliable D call. The CDR3 covers 16 residues. Germline assignment: CDR1 MGHRA and CDR2 YSYEKL. V shed 0 bases and J shed 1 base, with 12 bases lying between them. CDR3 amino acids: CASSQERRERNTEAFF. CDR3 DNA sequence: TGCGCCAGCAGCCAAGAACGCAGAGAGAGGAACACTGAAGCTTTCTTT.

A few counts support this clone. This chain uses TRBV4-2 with TRBJ2-3; perhaps TRBD2 as D (6 bases). Trimming left V 0 bases short and J 6 bases short, with 19 bases between. The CDR3 covers 17 residues. In germline, CDR1 is LGHNA, CDR2 YNFKEQ. The CDR3, as DNA: TGTGCCAGCAGCCAAGATATATTGGGACTCGCCTCGGATACGCAGTATTTT. This translates into CASSQDILGLASDTQYF.

This clone was observed a handful of times. The V and J genes are TRBV28 and TRBJ2-1; 8 bases fit TRBD2. J gave up 4 bases and V 4 bases, and 12 bases lay outside the gene matches. Looked up from germline, CDR1 is MDHEN and CDR2 is SYDVKM. There are 17 residues in the CDR3. The CDR3 bases are TGTGCCAGCAGTTCCCGGGGTGGTCGGGAGGGTTACAATGAGCAGTTCTTC. This gives the protein CASSSRGGREGYNEQFF.

This clone was observed a few times. The V call is TRBV5-1, the J call TRBJ2-5; possible D gene TRBD1, 5 bases. Germline V gene data show CDR1 as SGHRS and CDR2 as YFSETQ. This CDR3 comprises 14 residues. V lost 4 bases, J lost 5 bases, and 15 bases lay in between. CDR3 sequence reads: CASSPTVESETQYF. The CDR3 nucleotides are TGCGCCAGCAGCCCGACAGTGGAATCGGAGACCCAGTACTTC.

Concerning this clone itself: At the DNA level, this CDR3 is encoded by other sequences in the same sample as well. CDR3 protein: CASSLGQPYEQYF. For the CDR3, the DNA is TGTGCCAGCAGCTTAGGGCAGCCCTACGAGCAGTACTTC. The chain carries TRBV7-2 and TRBJ2-7; the D is unclear. The V end was cut by 1 base, the J end by 2 bases, with 6 bases between. This CDR3 has 13 amino acids. CDR1 is SGHTA and CDR2 is FQGNSA in the germline V gene.

The rearrangement joins TRBV28 to TRBJ2-5; TRBD2 might be the D (6 bases). Per germline, CDR1 MDHEN and CDR2 SYDVKM. Trimming removed 5 bases at V and 1 base at J, with 14 bases between. This CDR3 region has 15 residues. The CDR3 here is CASSGRDNSQETQYF. Here the CDR3 DNA reads TGTGCCAGCAGTGGGCGGGATAACAGCCAAGAGACCCAGTACTTC.

This chain links TRBV25-1 with TRBJ1-2; possibly TRBD1 for D (6 bases). V was shortened by 2 bases and J by 7 bases, with 11 bases between the two germline ends. Germline V gene data show CDR1 as MGHDK and CDR2 as SYGVNS. CDR3 length equals 13 residues. In nucleotides, the CDR3 is TGTGCCAGCAGTGAAGTACAGGGAGGTGGCTACACCTTC. Its protein is CASSEVQGGGYTF.

This chain joins TRBV9 and TRBJ2-2; 7 bases match TRBD1. This CDR3 is built from 15 residues. Per germline, CDR1 SGDLS and CDR2 YYNGEE. J lost 2 bases, V lost 3 bases, and 4 bases had no gene match. CDR3: CASSARQGNTGELFF. DNA of the CDR3: TGTGCCAGCAGCGCGAGACAGGGAAACACCGGGGAGCTGTTTTTT.

This clone was counted between two and nine times. This chain connects TRBV27 to TRBJ2-3, with 9 bases identical to TRBD1. Trimming removed 6 bases from V and 2 bases from J; junction bases left unmatched: 6. The CDR3 consists of 15 residues. Per germline, CDR1 MNHEY and CDR2 SMNVEV (reference sequence). The CDR3 sequence is CASRWGQGYTDTQYF. For the CDR3, the DNA is TGTGCCAGCAGATGGGGACAGGGCTACACAGATACGCAGTATTTT.

CDR3 in DNA: TGTGCCAGCTCTCCTACAGGAATTCAAGAGACCCAGTACTTC. Amino acids: CASSPTGIQETQYF. The V call is TRBV18, the J call TRBJ2-5, with D maybe TRBD1 (5 bases). Germline V gene data show CDR1 as KGHSH and CDR2 as LQKENI. The CDR3 has 14 residues. V lost 6 bases and J 2 bases, leaving 13 bases between the germline ends.

This clone came up a few times. The chain recombines TRBV4-2 with TRBJ2-1; TRBD2 agrees at 10 bases. The CDR3 totals 17 residues. Trimming took 1 base from V and 4 from J; bases not matched to a gene: 7. Germline V gene data show CDR1 as LGHNA and CDR2 as YNFKEQ. DNA of the CDR3: TGTGCCAGCAGCCAAGCGGTAGCGGGGGGTACGTACAATGAGCAGTTCTTC. Its protein is CASSQAVAGGTYNEQFF.

The CDR3 protein is CASSLAAVSGSRLFF. The CDR3 DNA reads as TGTGCCAGCAGCTTAGCGGCGGTCTCCGGGTCCCGACTGTTTTTT. This sequence joins TRBV7-9 and TRBJ1-4; D is undetermined. Germline V CDR1 and CDR2: SEHNR, FQNEAQ (reference sequence). V was clipped by 0 bases and J by 13 bases, with 18 bases between them. CDR3 length: 15 residues. Filled out from reference TRBV7-9 and TRBJ1-4, the complete variable domain reads DTGVSQNPRHKITKRGQNVTFRCDPISEHNRLYWYRQTLGQGPEFLTYFQNEAQLEKSRLLSDRFSAERPKGSFSTLEIQRTEQGDSAMYLCASSLAAVSGSRLFFGSGTQLSVL.

The J gene is TRBJ2-5, the V gene TRBV9; the D is unclear. Germline CDR1 is SGDLS and CDR2 is YYNGEE. The CDR3 loop spans 14 amino acids. Deletions cut 1 base from V and 3 bases from J, with 10 bases between. CDR3 nucleotides: TGTGCCAGCAGCGTAAGCGAAGGAGAAGAGACCCAGTACTTC. Translation gives CASSVSEGEETQYF.

This clone was counted a few times. This chain joins TRBV14 and TRBJ2-3; possible D gene TRBD2, 6 bases. The CDR3 is 15 residues long. Trimming left V 3 bases short and J 2 bases short, with 12 bases between. The germline CDR1 and CDR2 sequences are SGHDN and FVKESK. Here the CDR3 reads CASSQMRGLTDTQYF. CDR3 in DNA: TGTGCCAGCAGCCAGATGCGGGGCCTCACAGATACGCAGTATTTT.

The chain recombines TRBV4-1 with TRBJ1-1; D unresolved. Germline values: CDR1 MGHRA, CDR2 YSYEKL. The V end lost 4 bases, the J end lost 1 base, and 13 bases lay between the germline ends. The CDR3 length is 15 residues. CDR3 residues: CASSPLGGGNTEAFF. The DNA of the CDR3 is TGCGCCAGCAGCCCCCTGGGTGGAGGGAACACTGAAGCTTTCTTT.

This clone was counted between two and nine times. This chain connects TRBV9 to TRBJ1-1; D is unclear. V gave up 4 bases and J gave up 0 bases, with 7 bases separating them. CDR1 and CDR2 (germline): SGDLS, YYNGEE. CDR3 length equals 13 residues. The CDR3, as DNA: TGTGCCAGCAGCCCGAGATTGAACACTGAAGCTTTCTTT. As protein: CASSPRLNTEAFF.

The chain employs TRBV19 and TRBJ2-7; 8 bases are a match to TRBD1. Trimming cost V 4 bases and J 0 bases; bases outside gene matches: 2. Germline values: CDR1 LNHDA, CDR2 SQIVND (reference sequence). The CDR3 has 14 amino acids. Here the CDR3 reads CASSTDRASYEQYF. The CDR3 DNA reads as TGTGCCAGTAGTACGGACAGGGCCTCCTACGAGCAGTACTTC.

A few counts support this clone. Other DNA variants within this sample encode the same CDR3. The V and J genes are TRBV9 and TRBJ1-1, with D unresolved. V was shortened by 0 bases and J by 0 bases, with 3 bases between the two germline ends. Germline CDR1 SGDLS, CDR2 YYNGEE. The CDR3 is made up of 13 amino acids. DNA of the CDR3: TGTGCCAGCAGCGTAGCGGTGAACACTGAAGCTTTCTTT. It yields the protein CASSVAVNTEAFF. The entire variable domain, with the rest obtained from reference TRBV9 and TRBJ1-1, is as follows: DSGVTQTPKHLITATGQRVTLRCSPRSGDLSVYWYQQSLDQGLQFLIQYYNGEERAKGNILERFSAQQFPDLHSELNLSSLELGDSALYFCASSVAVNTEAFFGQGTRLTVV.

This chain connects TRBV2 to TRBJ1-2, with D maybe TRBD1 (6 bases). V shed 3 bases and J shed 6 bases, with 14 bases lying between them. The germline gives CDR1 SNHLY, CDR2 FYNNEI. This CDR3 is built from 14 residues. The CDR3 bases are TGTGCCAGCAGTGACTGGGGGCCCGAAGATGGCTACACCTTC. It yields the protein CASSDWGPEDGYTF. Full variable domain (rest looked up from reference TRBV2 and TRBJ1-2): EPEVTQTPSHQVTQMGQEVILRCVPISNHLYFYWYRQILGQKVEFLVSFYNNEISEKSEIFDDQFSVERPDGSNFTLKIRSTKLEDSAMYFCASSDWGPEDGYTFGSGTRLTVV.